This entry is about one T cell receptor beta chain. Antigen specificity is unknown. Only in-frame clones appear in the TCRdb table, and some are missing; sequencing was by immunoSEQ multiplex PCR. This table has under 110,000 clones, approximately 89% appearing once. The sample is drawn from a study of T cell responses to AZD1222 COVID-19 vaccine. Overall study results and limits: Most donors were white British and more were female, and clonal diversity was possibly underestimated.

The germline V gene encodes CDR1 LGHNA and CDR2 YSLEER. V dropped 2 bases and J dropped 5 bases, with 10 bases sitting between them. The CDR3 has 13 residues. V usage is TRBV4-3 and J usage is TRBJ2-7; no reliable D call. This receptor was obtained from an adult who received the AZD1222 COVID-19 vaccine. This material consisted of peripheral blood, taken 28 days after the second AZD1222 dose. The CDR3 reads CASSQLGGNEQYF. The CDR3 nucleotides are TGCGCCAGCAGCCAACTTGGCGGCAACGAGCAGTACTTC.